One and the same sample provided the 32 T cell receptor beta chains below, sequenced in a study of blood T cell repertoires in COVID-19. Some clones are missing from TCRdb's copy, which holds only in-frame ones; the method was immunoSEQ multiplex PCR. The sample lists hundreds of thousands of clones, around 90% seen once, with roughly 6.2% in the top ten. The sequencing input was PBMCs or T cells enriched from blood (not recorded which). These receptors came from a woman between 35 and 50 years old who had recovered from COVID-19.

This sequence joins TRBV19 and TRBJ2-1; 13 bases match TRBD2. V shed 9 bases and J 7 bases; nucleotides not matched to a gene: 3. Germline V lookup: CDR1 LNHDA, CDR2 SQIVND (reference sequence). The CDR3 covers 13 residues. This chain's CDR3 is CASGTSGMNEQFF. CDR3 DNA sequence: TGTGCCAGCGGGACTAGCGGGATGAATGAGCAGTTCTTC.

The DNA of the CDR3 is TGTGCCAGCAGTAGCCGGGACATTCAGTACTTC. Its protein is CASSSRDIQYF. The chain has TRBV2 and TRBJ2-4; unclear D gene. Trimming stripped 5 bases from V and 8 bases from J, with 7 bases between. The CDR3 consists of 11 residues. The V gene's germline CDR1 is SNHLY and CDR2 FYNNEI.

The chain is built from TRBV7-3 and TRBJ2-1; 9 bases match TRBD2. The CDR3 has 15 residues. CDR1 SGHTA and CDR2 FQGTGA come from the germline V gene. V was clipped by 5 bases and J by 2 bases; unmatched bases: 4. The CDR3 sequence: CASSPSSGTYNEQFF. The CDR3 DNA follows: TGTGCCAGCAGCCCCTCTAGCGGGACCTACAATGAGCAGTTCTTC.

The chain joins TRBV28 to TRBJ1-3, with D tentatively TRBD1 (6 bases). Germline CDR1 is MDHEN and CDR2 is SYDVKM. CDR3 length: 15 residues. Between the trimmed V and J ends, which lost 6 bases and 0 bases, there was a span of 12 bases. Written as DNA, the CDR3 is TGTGCCAGCAGACAAGGACAGTACTCTGGAAACACCATATATTTT. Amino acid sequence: CASRQGQYSGNTIYF. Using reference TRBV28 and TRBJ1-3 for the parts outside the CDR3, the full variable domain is DVKVTQSSRYLVKRTGEKVFLECVQDMDHENMFWYRQDPGLGLRLIYFSYDVKMKEKGDIPEGYSVSREKKERFSLILESASTNQTSMYLCASRQGQYSGNTIYFGEGSWLTVV.

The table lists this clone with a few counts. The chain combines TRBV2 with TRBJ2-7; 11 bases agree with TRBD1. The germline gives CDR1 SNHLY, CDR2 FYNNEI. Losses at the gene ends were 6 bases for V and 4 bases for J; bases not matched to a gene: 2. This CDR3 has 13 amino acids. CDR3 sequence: CASRGQGAYEQYF. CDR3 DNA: TGTGCCAGCAGAGGACAGGGGGCTTACGAGCAGTACTTC. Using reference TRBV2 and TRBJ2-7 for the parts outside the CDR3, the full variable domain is EPEVTQTPSHQVTQMGQEVILRCVPISNHLYFYWYRQILGQKVEFLVSFYNNEISEKSEIFDDQFSVERPDGSNFTLKIRSTKLEDSAMYFCASRGQGAYEQYFGPGTRLTVT.

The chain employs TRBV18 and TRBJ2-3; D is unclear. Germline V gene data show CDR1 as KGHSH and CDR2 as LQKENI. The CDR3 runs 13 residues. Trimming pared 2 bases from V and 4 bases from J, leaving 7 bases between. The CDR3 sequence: CASSPGPADTQYF. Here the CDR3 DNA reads TGTGCCAGCTCACCAGGGCCCGCAGATACGCAGTATTTT.

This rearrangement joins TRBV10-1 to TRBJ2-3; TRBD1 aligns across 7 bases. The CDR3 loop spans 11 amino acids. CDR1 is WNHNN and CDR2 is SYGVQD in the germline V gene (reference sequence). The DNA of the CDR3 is TGCGGACAGGGAAGCACAGATACGCAGTATTTT. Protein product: CGQGSTDTQYF.

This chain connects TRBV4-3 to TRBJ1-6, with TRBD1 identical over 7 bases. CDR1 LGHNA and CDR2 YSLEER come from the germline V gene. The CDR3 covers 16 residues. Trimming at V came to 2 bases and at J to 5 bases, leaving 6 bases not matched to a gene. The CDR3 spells CASSQSEDRHNSPLHF. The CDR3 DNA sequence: TGCGCCAGCAGCCAAAGCGAGGACAGGCATAATTCACCCCTCCACTTT.

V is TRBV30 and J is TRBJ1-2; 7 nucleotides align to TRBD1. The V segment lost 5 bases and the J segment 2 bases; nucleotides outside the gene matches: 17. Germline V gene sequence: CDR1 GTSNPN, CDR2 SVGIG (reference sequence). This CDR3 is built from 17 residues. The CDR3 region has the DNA TGTGCCTGGTGCCCCGGGACAGTCCCTTCTAGGAACTATGGCTACACCTTC. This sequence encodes CAWCPGTVPSRNYGYTF.

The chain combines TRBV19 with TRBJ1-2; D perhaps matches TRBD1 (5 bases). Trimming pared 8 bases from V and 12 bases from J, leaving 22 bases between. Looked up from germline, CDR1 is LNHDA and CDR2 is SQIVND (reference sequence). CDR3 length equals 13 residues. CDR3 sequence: CASSPKGMRFHTF. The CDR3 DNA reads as TGTGCCAGTTCGCCTAAGGGGATGCGCTTCCACACCTTC.

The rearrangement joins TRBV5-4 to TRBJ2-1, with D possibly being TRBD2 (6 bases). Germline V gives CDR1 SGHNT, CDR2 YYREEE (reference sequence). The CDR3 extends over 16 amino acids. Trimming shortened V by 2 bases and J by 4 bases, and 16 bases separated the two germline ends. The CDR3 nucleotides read TGTGCCAGCAGCTTCGGAGGGGTAGCGGTTTACAATGAGCAGTTCTTC. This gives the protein CASSFGGVAVYNEQFF.

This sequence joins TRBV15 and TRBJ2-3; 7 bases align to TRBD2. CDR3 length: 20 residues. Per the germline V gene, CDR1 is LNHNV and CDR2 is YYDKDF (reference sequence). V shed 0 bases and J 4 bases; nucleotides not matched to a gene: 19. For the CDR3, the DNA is TGTGCCACCAGCAGAGATTCCGGCGGGAGCTGGACTAGGATCCCAGATACGCAGTATTTT. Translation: CATSRDSGGSWTRIPDTQYF.

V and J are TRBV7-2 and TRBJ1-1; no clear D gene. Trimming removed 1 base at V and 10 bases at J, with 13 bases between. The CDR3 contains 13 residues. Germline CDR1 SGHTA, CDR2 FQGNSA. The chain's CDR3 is CASSLEGYSGAFF. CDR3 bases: TGTGCCAGCAGCTTAGAAGGCTACTCGGGAGCTTTCTTT. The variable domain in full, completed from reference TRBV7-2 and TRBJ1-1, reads GAGVSQSPSNKVTEKGKDVELRCDPISGHTALYWYRQSLGQGLEFLIYFQGNSAPDKSGLPSDRFSAERTGGSVSTLTIQRTQQEDSAVYLCASSLEGYSGAFFGQGTRLTVV.

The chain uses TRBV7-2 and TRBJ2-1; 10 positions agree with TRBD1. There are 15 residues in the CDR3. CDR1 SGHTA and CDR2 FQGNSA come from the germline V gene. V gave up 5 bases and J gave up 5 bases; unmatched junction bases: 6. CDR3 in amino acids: CASSLIGTGDNEQFF. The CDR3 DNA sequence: TGTGCCAGCAGCCTAATCGGGACAGGGGACAATGAGCAGTTCTTC.

The CDR3 region is CASSPPTGYTDTQYF. The CDR3 DNA is TGTGCCAGCAGCCCACCGACAGGATACACAGATACGCAGTATTTT. The chain couples TRBV7-2 to TRBJ2-3; TRBD1 might be the D (6 bases). V shed 5 bases and J shed 2 bases, with 14 bases lying between them. This CDR3 region has 15 residues. Looked up from germline, CDR1 is SGHTA and CDR2 is FQGNSA.

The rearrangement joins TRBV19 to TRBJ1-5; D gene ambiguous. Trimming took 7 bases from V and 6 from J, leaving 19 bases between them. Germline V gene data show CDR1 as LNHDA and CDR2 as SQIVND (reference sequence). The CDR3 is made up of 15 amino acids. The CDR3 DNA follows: TGTGCCAGTACACCCCGGAGCCGTGAAGGTCAGCCCCAGCATTTT. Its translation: CASTPRSREGQPQHF.

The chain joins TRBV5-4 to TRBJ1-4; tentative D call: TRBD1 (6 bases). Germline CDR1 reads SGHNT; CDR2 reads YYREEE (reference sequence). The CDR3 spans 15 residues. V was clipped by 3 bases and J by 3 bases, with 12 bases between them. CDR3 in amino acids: CASSSPGGPNEKLFF. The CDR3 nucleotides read TGTGCCAGCAGCTCACCCGGGGGGCCTAATGAAAAACTGTTTTTT. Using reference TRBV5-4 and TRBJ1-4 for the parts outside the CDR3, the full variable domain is ETGVTQSPTHLIKTRGQQVTLRCSSQSGHNTVSWYQQALGQGPQFIFQYYREEENGRGNFPPRFSGLQFPNYSSELNVNALELDDSALYLCASSSPGGPNEKLFFGSGTQLSVL.

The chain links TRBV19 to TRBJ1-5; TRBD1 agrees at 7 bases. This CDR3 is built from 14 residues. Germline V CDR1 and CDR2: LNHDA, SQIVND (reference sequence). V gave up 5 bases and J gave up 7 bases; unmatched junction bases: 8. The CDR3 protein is CASSATGTVQPQHF. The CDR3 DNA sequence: TGTGCCAGTAGTGCGACAGGGACGGTACAGCCCCAGCATTTT.

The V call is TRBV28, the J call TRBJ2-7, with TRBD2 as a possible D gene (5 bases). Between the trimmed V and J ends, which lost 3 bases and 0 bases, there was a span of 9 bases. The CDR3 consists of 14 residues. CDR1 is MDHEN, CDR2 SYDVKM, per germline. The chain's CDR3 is CASSFPSRSYEQYF. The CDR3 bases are TGTGCCAGCAGTTTCCCTAGCCGCTCCTACGAGCAGTACTTC.

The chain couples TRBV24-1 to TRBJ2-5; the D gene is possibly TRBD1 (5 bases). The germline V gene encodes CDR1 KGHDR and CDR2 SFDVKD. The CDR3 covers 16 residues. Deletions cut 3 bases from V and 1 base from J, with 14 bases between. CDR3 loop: CATSDPTPGIQETQYF. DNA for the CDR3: TGTGCCACCAGTGATCCCACCCCAGGGATCCAAGAGACCCAGTACTTC.

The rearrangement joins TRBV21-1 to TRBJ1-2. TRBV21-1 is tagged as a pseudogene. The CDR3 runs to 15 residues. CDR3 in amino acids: CASSKKASISYGYTF. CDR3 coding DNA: TGTGCCAGCAGCAAAAAAGCATCCATAAGCTATGGCTACACCTTC.

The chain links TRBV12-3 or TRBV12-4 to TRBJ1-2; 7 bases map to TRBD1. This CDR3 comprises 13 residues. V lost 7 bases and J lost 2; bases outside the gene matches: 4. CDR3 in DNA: TGTGCCAGCAAGCCGGGACAGAACTATGGCTACACCTTC. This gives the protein CASKPGQNYGYTF.

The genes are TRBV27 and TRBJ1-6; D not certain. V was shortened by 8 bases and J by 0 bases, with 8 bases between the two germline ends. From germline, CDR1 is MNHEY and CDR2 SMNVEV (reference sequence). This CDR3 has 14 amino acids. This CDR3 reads CASGGSSYNSPLHF. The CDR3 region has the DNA TGTGCCAGCGGAGGGAGCTCCTATAATTCACCCCTCCACTTT.

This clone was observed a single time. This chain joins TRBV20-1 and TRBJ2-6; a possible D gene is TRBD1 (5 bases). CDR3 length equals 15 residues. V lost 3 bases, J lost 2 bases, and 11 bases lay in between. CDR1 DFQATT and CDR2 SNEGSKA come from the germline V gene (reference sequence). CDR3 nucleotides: TGCAGTGCTAGTAACTCCAGGGCTGGGGCCAACGTCCTGACTTTC. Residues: CSASNSRAGANVLTF.

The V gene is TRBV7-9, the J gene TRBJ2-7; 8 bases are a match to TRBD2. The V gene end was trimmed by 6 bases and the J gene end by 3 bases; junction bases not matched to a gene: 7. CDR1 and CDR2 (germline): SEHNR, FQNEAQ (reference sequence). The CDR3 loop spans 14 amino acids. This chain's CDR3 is CASSSGTRVYEQYF. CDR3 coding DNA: TGTGCCAGCAGTTCCGGGACTAGGGTCTACGAGCAGTACTTC. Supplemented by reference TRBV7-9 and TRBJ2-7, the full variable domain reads DTGVSQNPRHKITKRGQNVTFRCDPISEHNRLYWYRQTLGQGPEFLTYFQNEAQLEKSRLLSDRFSAERPKGSFSTLEIQRTEQGDSAMYLCASSSGTRVYEQYFGPGTRLTVT.

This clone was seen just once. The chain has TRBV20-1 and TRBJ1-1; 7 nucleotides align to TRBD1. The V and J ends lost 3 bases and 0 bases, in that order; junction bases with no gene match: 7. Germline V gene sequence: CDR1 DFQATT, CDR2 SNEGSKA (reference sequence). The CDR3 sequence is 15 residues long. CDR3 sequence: CSASRTGVMNTEAFF. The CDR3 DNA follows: TGCAGTGCTAGTAGGACAGGAGTCATGAACACTGAAGCTTTCTTT.

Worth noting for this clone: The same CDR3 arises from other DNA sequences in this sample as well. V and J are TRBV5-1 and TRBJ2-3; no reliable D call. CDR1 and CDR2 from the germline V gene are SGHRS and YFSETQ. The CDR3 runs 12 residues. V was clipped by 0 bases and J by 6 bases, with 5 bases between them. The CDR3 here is CASSLAGDTQYF. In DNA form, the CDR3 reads TGCGCCAGCAGCTTGGCCGGTGATACGCAGTATTTT.

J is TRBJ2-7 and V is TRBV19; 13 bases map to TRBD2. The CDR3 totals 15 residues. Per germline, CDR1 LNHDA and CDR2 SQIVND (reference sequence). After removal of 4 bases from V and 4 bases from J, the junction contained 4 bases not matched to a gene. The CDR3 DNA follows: TGTGCCAGTAGTAGGACTAGCGGGAGAGCATACGAGCAGTACTTC. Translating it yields CASSRTSGRAYEQYF.

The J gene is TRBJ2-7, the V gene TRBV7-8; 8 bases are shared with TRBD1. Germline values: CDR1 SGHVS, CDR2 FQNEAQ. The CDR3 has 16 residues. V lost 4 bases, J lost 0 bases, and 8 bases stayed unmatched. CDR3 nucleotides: TGTGCCAGCAGCTCAAGGGGACAGGTGAGCTCCTACGAGCAGTACTTC. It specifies CASSSRGQVSSYEQYF.

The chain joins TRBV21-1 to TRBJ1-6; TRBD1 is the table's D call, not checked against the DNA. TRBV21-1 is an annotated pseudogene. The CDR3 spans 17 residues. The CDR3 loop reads CASWTGGSVTDNSPLHF. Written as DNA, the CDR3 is TGTGCCAGTTGGACAGGGGGCTCGGTAACGGATAATTCACCCCTCCACTTT.

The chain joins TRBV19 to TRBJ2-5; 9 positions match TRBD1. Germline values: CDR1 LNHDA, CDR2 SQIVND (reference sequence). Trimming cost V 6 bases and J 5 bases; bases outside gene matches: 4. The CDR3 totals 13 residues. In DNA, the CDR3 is TGTGCCAGTAGGGACAGGGGCTGGGAGACCCAGTACTTC. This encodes CASRDRGWETQYF.

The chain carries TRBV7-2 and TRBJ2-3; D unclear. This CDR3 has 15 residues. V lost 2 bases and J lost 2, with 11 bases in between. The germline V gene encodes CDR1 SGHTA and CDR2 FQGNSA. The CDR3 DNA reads TGTGCCAGCAGCTTATACGGCGGATACACAGATACGCAGTATTTT. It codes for CASSLYGGYTDTQYF.